The rows below give T cell receptor beta chains drawn from one sample of a study of blood T cell repertoires in COVID-19. Generated by immunoSEQ multiplex PCR, the TCRdb table keeps only in-frame clones and is missing some. This table holds approximately 200,000 clones, 86% found once. Sequenced sample: PBMCs or T cells enriched from blood (not recorded which). The source of these receptors is a woman aged 30 to 39 who had recovered from COVID-19. Both conserved end residues are part of each CDR3. A D gene is named only where the DNA matches it firmly. A row's size may be missing; if present it is once, few, many or a size class.

V gene	J gene	clone size	D gene	CDR3 protein	CDR3 DNA
TRBV7-9	TRBJ2-5	.	TRBD2	CASSLRRPSGTYQETQYF	TGTGCCAGCAGCCTACGTCGACCTAGCGGGACCTACCAAGAGACCCAGTACTTC
TRBV7-9	TRBJ2-7	.	.	CASSLGTPSSYEQYF	TGTGCCAGCAGCTTAGGAACCCCGAGCTCCTACGAGCAGTACTTC
TRBV3-1/TRBV3-2	TRBJ2-5	.	.	CASSPRGETQYF	TGTGCCAGCAGCCCCCGAGGAGAGACCCAGTACTTC
TRBV19	TRBJ2-7	.	.	CASSIERGYEQYF	TGTGCCAGTAGTATAGAAAGAGGCTACGAGCAGTACTTC
TRBV5-4	TRBJ2-2	.	.	CASSLLVNTGELFF	TGTGCCAGCAGCTTGTTAGTGAACACCGGGGAGCTGTTTTTT
TRBV6-4	TRBJ2-1	.	.	CASSDRRAARNEQFF	TGTGCCAGCAGTGACCGCAGAGCGGCCAGGAATGAGCAGTTCTTC
TRBV2	TRBJ1-2	few	TRBD1	CASRRLQGANYGYTF	TGTGCCAGCCGAAGACTACAGGGGGCTAACTATGGCTACACCTTC
TRBV5-6	TRBJ1-5	few	TRBD1	CASSLGDRGIQPQHF	TGTGCCAGCAGCTTGGGGGACAGGGGGATTCAGCCCCAGCATTTT
TRBV3-1/TRBV3-2	TRBJ2-7	once	TRBD2	CASSQDTTGLATDEQYF	TGTGCCAGCAGCCAAGATACGACGGGACTAGCGACAGACGAGCAGTACTTC
TRBV7-9	TRBJ2-5	.	.	CASSLWGTGVQETQYF	TGTGCCAGCAGCTTATGGGGTACAGGTGTCCAAGAGACCCAGTACTTC
TRBV28	TRBJ2-7	.	TRBD1	CASRQGRGYEQYF	TGTGCCAGCCGACAGGGCCGAGGATACGAGCAGTACTTC
TRBV7-9	TRBJ1-3	once	.	CASSLATRDQGNTIYF	TGTGCCAGCAGCTTAGCGACCAGGGATCAAGGAAACACCATATATTTT
TRBV24-1	TRBJ1-2	.	.	CATSDLRGYGYTF	TGTGCCACCAGTGATTTAAGAGGGTATGGCTACACCTTC
TRBV5-1	TRBJ2-7	.	TRBD1	CASSLGRTGFYEQYF	TGCGCCAGCAGCTTGGGAAGGACAGGGTTCTACGAGCAGTACTTC
TRBV6-5	TRBJ1-3	.	TRBD1	CASSRDSGNTIYF	TGTGCCAGCAGTAGGGACAGCGGAAACACCATATATTTT
TRBV2	TRBJ1-1	.	TRBD1	CASSETGVSNTEAFF	TGTGCCAGCAGTGAGACAGGGGTATCGAACACTGAAGCTTTCTTT
TRBV4-1	TRBJ2-5	.	TRBD2	CASSQEYQRGEETQYF	TGCGCCAGCAGCCAAGAGTACCAGCGGGGGGAAGAGACCCAGTACTTC
TRBV27	TRBJ2-1	.	.	CASSLSPYSTYNEQFF	TGTGCCAGCAGTTTATCCCCCTACTCTACCTACAATGAGCAGTTCTTC
TRBV11-2	TRBJ1-2	.	TRBD1	CASSFPGQGRYGYTF	TGTGCCAGCAGCTTTCCGGGACAGGGGAGGTATGGCTACACCTTC
TRBV10-2	TRBJ2-3	.	TRBD2	CAGTSGDTDTQYF	TGCGCCGGTACTAGCGGCGACACAGATACGCAGTATTTT
TRBV6-5	TRBJ2-7	.	TRBD1	CASSQGTEAPYEQYF	TGTGCCAGCAGTCAGGGGACAGAGGCCCCCTACGAGCAGTACTTC
TRBV6-7	TRBJ2-1	.	TRBD2	CASSRSGRSCGEQFF	TGTGCCAGCAGCCGAAGCGGGAGGTCATGCGGTGAGCAGTTCTTC
TRBV7-9	TRBJ1-1	.	.	CATNQGAWDTEAFF	TGTGCCACCAATCAGGGTGCATGGGACACTGAAGCTTTCTTT
TRBV7-9	TRBJ2-3	.	TRBD2	CASSPGSLAGDWAETQYF	TGTGCCAGCAGCCCCGGGTCACTAGCGGGGGATTGGGCGGAAACGCAGTATTTT
TRBV27	TRBJ2-1	.	.	CASSWGRGSSYNEQFF	TGTGCCAGCAGTTGGGGTAGAGGGAGCTCCTACAATGAGCAGTTCTTC
TRBV9	TRBJ2-3	.	TRBD2	CASSLSPKREGLDTQYF	TGTGCCAGCAGCCTAAGCCCCAAGCGGGAGGGCCTAGATACGCAGTATTTT
TRBV5-4	TRBJ2-2	.	.	CASSSSYLPGELFF	TGTGCCAGCAGCTCCTCCTACCTTCCCGGGGAGCTGTTTTTT
TRBV11-3	TRBJ1-1	.	.	CASSFTENTEAFF	TGTGCCAGCAGCTTCACAGAGAACACTGAAGCTTTCTTT
TRBV28	TRBJ1-1	.	.	CASSEERTEAFF	TGTGCCAGCAGTGAGGAACGCACTGAAGCTTTCTTT
TRBV7-9	TRBJ2-1	.	TRBD2	CASSSDVAGGPYNEQFF	TGTGCCAGCAGCTCGGATGTGGCGGGAGGTCCTTACAATGAGCAGTTCTTC
TRBV18	TRBJ1-2	.	.	CASSPGWGPNYGYTF	TGTGCCAGCTCACCCGGGTGGGGCCCTAACTATGGCTACACCTTC
TRBV20-1	TRBJ1-4	.	.	CSARVREKLFF	TGCAGTGCTAGAGTCCGTGAAAAACTGTTTTTT
TRBV19	TRBJ2-1	.	TRBD2	CASSILGGLAGDNEQFF	TGTGCCAGTAGTATCCTCGGGGGACTAGCGGGAGACAATGAGCAGTTCTTC
TRBV14	TRBJ2-7	.	TRBD2	CASSPNGGRALYEQYF	TGTGCCAGCAGCCCCAACGGCGGGAGGGCTTTATACGAGCAGTACTTC
TRBV2	TRBJ1-6	.	TRBD1	CASSETAGGNSPLHF	TGTGCCAGCAGTGAAACAGCAGGGGGAAATTCACCCCTCCACTTT
TRBV4-1	TRBJ1-1	.	TRBD1	CASSQEYRGEAFF	TGCGCCAGCAGTCAAGAATACAGGGGTGAAGCTTTCTTT
TRBV28	TRBJ2-3	.	TRBD2	CASRGGRDTDTQYF	TGTGCCAGCAGGGGCGGGAGGGACACAGATACGCAGTATTTT
TRBV28	TRBJ2-6	.	.	CASSLGPRVRLTGANVLTF	TGTGCCAGCAGTTTAGGTCCTAGAGTACGGCTGACCGGGGCCAACGTCCTGACTTTC
TRBV6-5	TRBJ1-2	.	TRBD1	CATQTGGAYGYTF	TGTGCCACCCAGACAGGGGGGGCCTATGGCTACACCTTC
TRBV6-5	TRBJ1-6	.	TRBD1	CASSPQGAGSPLHF	TGTGCCAGCAGTCCACAGGGGGCGGGTTCACCCCTCCACTTT
TRBV6-2/TRBV6-3	TRBJ2-3	.	TRBD2	CASSWGTSGVPSTDTQYF	TGTGCCAGCAGTTGGGGAACTAGCGGGGTACCTAGCACAGATACGCAGTATTTT
TRBV10-3	TRBJ2-7	.	TRBD2	CAIQERELYEQYF	TGTGCCATTCAGGAGCGGGAGCTCTACGAGCAGTACTTC
TRBV4-1	TRBJ2-3	.	.	CASSKDRGKRERFTDTQYF	TGCGCCAGCAGCAAGGACAGGGGAAAGCGGGAGAGGTTTACAGATACGCAGTATTTT
TRBV6-5	TRBJ1-2	.	.	CASSYKGGNYGYTF	TGTGCCAGCAGTTACAAAGGAGGGAACTATGGCTACACCTTC
TRBV28	TRBJ2-4	once	TRBD2	CASSLWTSGTLAKNIQYF	TGTGCCAGCAGTTTATGGACTAGCGGGACCCTAGCCAAAAACATTCAGTACTTC
TRBV28	TRBJ1-2	.	TRBD1	CASSSAGTGSWPYGYTF	TGTGCCAGCAGTTCGGCCGGGACAGGGAGTTGGCCCTATGGCTACACCTTC
TRBV7-8	TRBJ2-7	.	TRBD2	CASSLTSGDYEQYF	TGTGCCAGCAGCTTAACTAGCGGTGACTACGAGCAGTACTTC
TRBV20-1	TRBJ1-1	.	TRBD1	CSASSGGDTEAFF	TGCAGTGCTAGTTCAGGGGGCGACACTGAAGCTTTCTTT